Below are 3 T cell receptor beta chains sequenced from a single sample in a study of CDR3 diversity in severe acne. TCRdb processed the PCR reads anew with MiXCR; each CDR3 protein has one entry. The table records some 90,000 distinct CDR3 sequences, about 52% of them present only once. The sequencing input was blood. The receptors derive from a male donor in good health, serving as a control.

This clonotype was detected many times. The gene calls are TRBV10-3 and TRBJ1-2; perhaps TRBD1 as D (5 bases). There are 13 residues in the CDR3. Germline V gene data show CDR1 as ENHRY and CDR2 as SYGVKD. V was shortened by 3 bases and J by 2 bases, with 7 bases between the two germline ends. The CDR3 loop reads CAISEAGNYGYTF. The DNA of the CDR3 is TGTGCCATCAGTGAAGCAGGGAACTATGGCTACACCTTC.

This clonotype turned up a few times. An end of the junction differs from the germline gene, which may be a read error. In nucleotides, the CDR3 is TGCAGTGCCAGAGGACAGGGGATGGAGACCCAGTACTTC. Its translation: CSARGQGMETQYF. The genes are TRBV20-1 and TRBJ2-5; 9 bases are shared with TRBD1. The germline V gene encodes CDR1 DFQATT and CDR2 SNEGSKA (reference sequence). The CDR3 length is 13 residues.

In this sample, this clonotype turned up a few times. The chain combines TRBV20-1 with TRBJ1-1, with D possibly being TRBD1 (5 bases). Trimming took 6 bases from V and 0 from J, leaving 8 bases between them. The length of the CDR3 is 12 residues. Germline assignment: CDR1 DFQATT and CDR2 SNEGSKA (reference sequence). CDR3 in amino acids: CSAKTVNTEAFF. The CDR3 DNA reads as TGCAGTGCCAAGACAGTGAACACTGAAGCTTTCTTT.